The TCR beta chain described here comes from a study of patients and donors after allogeneic stem cell transplantation. TCRdb passed the RT-PCR reads through MiXCR, listing each CDR3 protein once. The data show roughly 960,000 distinct CDR3 sequences, roughly 18% seen once. CDR1 is SGHRS and CDR2 is YFSETQ in the germline V gene. The CDR3 runs 15 residues. V lost 7 bases, J lost 0 bases, and 15 bases lay in between. This clonotype has only a few counts. This clonotype was sampled from a human donor who was either an allogeneic HSCT recipient or a stem cell or donor lymphocyte infusion donor (not recorded which). It is not recorded whose cells these are; they may come from a transplant donor. The chain links TRBV5-1 to TRBJ2-3; no firm D call. The specimen was blood, either unsorted or a sorted T cell fraction (not recorded which). DNA for the CDR3: TGCGCCAGCTCCCGGAATTTGGGTAGCACAGATACGCAGTATTTT. The encoded protein is CASSRNLGSTDTQYF.